This passage covers 18 T cell receptor beta chains from one sample sequenced in a study of T cells in Graves' hyperthyroidism and ophthalmopathy. RNA transcripts were the template for amplifying TCR beta CDR3 regions. The HTBI primer set served for first-round RT-PCR of the TCR CDR3. One entry per CDR3 protein results from TCRdb running MiXCR on the multiplex PCR reads. Here the sample spans hundreds of thousands of distinct CDR3 sequences, about 15% being singletons. The sample comprised blood. The receptor set was obtained from a woman under 30 with Graves' hyperthyroidism.

The rearrangement links TRBV7-9 to TRBJ1-3; D gene ambiguous. Trimming shortened V by 2 bases and J by 0 bases, and 8 bases separated the two germline ends. This CDR3 region has 15 residues. From germline, CDR1 is SEHNR and CDR2 FQNEAQ (reference sequence). CDR3 loop: CASSLTVNSGNTIYF. DNA of the CDR3: TGTGCCAGCAGCTTAACAGTGAACTCTGGAAACACCATATATTTT. Full variable domain (missing parts from reference TRBV7-9 and TRBJ1-3): DTGVSQNPRHKITKRGQNVTFRCDPISEHNRLYWYRQTLGQGPEFLTYFQNEAQLEKSRLLSDRFSAERPKGSFSTLEIQRTEQGDSAMYLCASSLTVNSGNTIYFGEGSWLTVV.

The chain joins TRBV20-1 to TRBJ2-5, with D possibly being TRBD2 (6 bases). The V gene lost 6 bases and the J gene lost 3 bases, with 17 bases spanning the gap. CDR1 and CDR2 from the germline V gene are DFQATT and SNEGSKA (reference sequence). The CDR3 is 14 residues long. The CDR3 DNA reads TGCAGTGCCCTTGGCGGGACGAGAAAAGAGACCCAGTACTTC. Amino acid sequence: CSALGGTRKETQYF.

This clonotype was observed at least ten times. The chain joins TRBV7-9 to TRBJ2-7; D gene unclear. Germline CDR1 is SEHNR and CDR2 is FQNEAQ (reference sequence). The CDR3 length is 13 residues. V was clipped by 1 base and J by 3 bases, with 7 bases between them. CDR3 DNA: TGTGCCAGCAGCTTAGGGCATAACTACGAGCAGTACTTC. It translates to CASSLGHNYEQYF.

This clonotype has at least ten counts. The J gene is TRBJ2-1, the V gene TRBV20-1, with 9 bases lining up with TRBD1. Germline CDR1 and CDR2: DFQATT and SNEGSKA (reference sequence). After removal of 6 bases from V and 7 bases from J, the junction contained 13 bases not matched to a gene. The CDR3 totals 15 residues. The CDR3 DNA reads as TGCAGTGCACCTCGGGGGACAGGGTCCGGGAATGAGCAGTTCTTC. This gives the protein CSAPRGTGSGNEQFF.

This clonotype was observed many times. This chain joins TRBV7-2 and TRBJ1-4; maybe TRBD1 (5 bases). Trimming took 2 bases from V and 2 from J, leaving 12 bases between them. The CDR3 runs 16 residues. Per the germline V gene, CDR1 is SGHTA and CDR2 is FQGNSA. CDR3 region: CASSLNAGSTNEKLFF. The CDR3 coding sequence is TGTGCCAGCAGCTTAAACGCAGGGTCGACTAATGAAAAACTGTTTTTT. Full variable domain (missing parts from reference TRBV7-2 and TRBJ1-4): GAGVSQSPSNKVTEKGKDVELRCDPISGHTALYWYRQSLGQGLEFLIYFQGNSAPDKSGLPSDRFSAERTGGSVSTLTIQRTQQEDSAVYLCASSLNAGSTNEKLFFGSGTQLSVL.

This clonotype was detected ten times or more. The rearrangement uses TRBV20-1 and TRBJ2-3, with D possibly matching TRBD2 (5 bases). CDR1 and CDR2 from the germline V gene are DFQATT and SNEGSKA (reference sequence). V was pared by 5 bases and J by 5 bases, with 14 bases between. This CDR3 spans 13 amino acids. This CDR3 is CSAPGSLRDTQYF. CDR3 DNA sequence: TGCAGTGCTCCGGGATCTTTGCGAGATACGCAGTATTTT.

The J gene is TRBJ2-5, the V gene TRBV7-2; 10 bases map to TRBD2. Losses at the gene ends were 6 bases for V and 4 bases for J; bases not matched to a gene: 8. CDR1 and CDR2 from the germline V gene are SGHTA and FQGNSA. CDR3 length: 15 residues. The CDR3 here is CASSRGIAGGETQYF. The CDR3 DNA reads TGTGCCAGCAGTCGCGGGATAGCGGGAGGAGAGACCCAGTACTTC.

This clonotype was observed at least ten times. This rearrangement joins TRBV6-2 or TRBV6-3 to TRBJ2-2; D not certain. The V end was cut by 0 bases, the J end by 4 bases, with 6 bases between. Germline V lookup: CDR1 MNHEY, CDR2 SVGEGT. The CDR3 contains 14 residues. In nucleotides, the CDR3 is TGTGCCAGCAGTTACTCCGTGGGCACCGGGGAGCTGTTTTTT. Amino acid sequence: CASSYSVGTGELFF.

CDR3 coding DNA: TGTGCCAGCAGTGTAACTAGCGGGGCTCGTTGGAAGACCCAGTACTTC. Translated, it gives CASSVTSGARWKTQYF. The chain employs TRBV6-2 or TRBV6-3 and TRBJ2-5; 10 nucleotides align to TRBD2. The V segment lost 5 bases and the J segment 6 bases; nucleotides outside the gene matches: 12. In germline, CDR1 is MNHEY, CDR2 SVGEGT. The CDR3 has 16 amino acids.

This sequence joins TRBV30 and TRBJ1-6, with 8 positions matching TRBD1. Germline CDR1 GTSNPN, CDR2 SVGIG (reference sequence). V lost 0 bases to trimming and J lost 9 bases; unmatched junction nucleotides: 4. This CDR3 has 14 residues. CDR3 in DNA: TGTGCCTGGAGTGTGGGACAGGTCTCTTCACCCCTCCACTTT. This codes for CAWSVGQVSSPLHF.

Ten or more counts support this clonotype. V is TRBV11-2 and J is TRBJ2-6; D is unresolved. The CDR3 sequence is 14 residues long. CDR1 is SGHAT, CDR2 FQNNGV, per germline. Between the trimmed V and J ends, which lost 4 bases and 0 bases, there was a span of 4 bases. The CDR3, as DNA: TGTGCCAGCAGCTCGCTCTCTGGGGCCAACGTCCTGACTTTC. It encodes CASSSLSGANVLTF.

This chain uses TRBV7-2 with TRBJ2-1; possible D gene TRBD2, 5 bases. Trimming pared 3 bases from V and 0 bases from J, leaving 15 bases between. The CDR3 sequence is 17 residues long. CDR1 and CDR2 (germline): SGHTA, FQGNSA. CDR3 sequence (DNA): TGTGCCAGCAGCTTGAGATACGGGATCAGCTCCTACAATGAGCAGTTCTTC. Its protein is CASSLRYGISSYNEQFF.

This chain connects TRBV7-2 to TRBJ2-6; 13 bases map to TRBD2. From germline, CDR1 is SGHTA and CDR2 FQGNSA. The CDR3 length is 18 residues. V was pared by 5 bases and J by 3 bases, with 7 bases of the junction left unmatched. DNA of the CDR3: TGTGCCAGCAGCCCAGGACTAGCGGGAGAGGGTGGGGCCAACGTCCTGACTTTC. Amino acids: CASSPGLAGEGGANVLTF. The full variable domain, its missing parts supplied by reference TRBV7-2 and TRBJ2-6, is GAGVSQSPSNKVTEKGKDVELRCDPISGHTALYWYRQSLGQGLEFLIYFQGNSAPDKSGLPSDRFSAERTGGSVSTLTIQRTQQEDSAVYLCASSPGLAGEGGANVLTFGAGSRLTVL.

The J gene is TRBJ1-5, the V gene TRBV28, with a weak D call TRBD1 (6 bases). The CDR3 has 15 amino acids. V was trimmed by 5 bases and J by 0 bases, leaving 11 bases between them. The germline V gene has CDR1 MDHEN and CDR2 SYDVKM. The CDR3 DNA is TGTGCCAGCAGTCGAACAGGGAATAGCAATCAGCCCCAGCATTTT. Amino acids: CASSRTGNSNQPQHF.

The CDR3 reads CASSYSDPGQGIGANVLTF. The CDR3 DNA sequence: TGTGCCAGCAGTTACTCGGATCCGGGACAGGGGATTGGGGCCAACGTCCTGACTTTC. The rearrangement links TRBV6-6 to TRBJ2-6; 10 nucleotides align to TRBD1. The germline V gene encodes CDR1 MNHNY and CDR2 SVGAGI (reference sequence). The length of the CDR3 is 19 residues. Trimming at V came to 0 bases and at J to 3 bases, leaving 8 bases not matched to a gene.

In its sample, this clonotype was seen many times. The rearrangement links TRBV19 to TRBJ1-1, with 7 bases lining up with TRBD1. This CDR3 contains 17 residues. The germline V gene has CDR1 LNHDA and CDR2 SQIVND (reference sequence). The V and J ends lost 3 bases and 4 bases, in that order; junction bases with no gene match: 14. The CDR3 DNA reads TGTGCCAGTAGTATGAATGGGGCCCACAGGGGCGGCACTGAAGCTTTCTTT. Protein: CASSMNGAHRGGTEAFF.

The J gene is TRBJ1-6, the V gene TRBV5-1, with 10 bases fitting TRBD1. The CDR3 has 16 amino acids. The germline V gene encodes CDR1 SGHRS and CDR2 YFSETQ. The V segment lost 4 bases and the J segment 5 bases; nucleotides outside the gene matches: 6. The CDR3 loop reads CASSHRTGGDNSPLHF. The CDR3, as DNA: TGCGCCAGCAGCCACCGGACAGGGGGAGATAATTCACCCCTCCACTTT.

This clonotype has at least ten counts. J is TRBJ2-2 and V is TRBV20-1; 8 bases are a match to TRBD2. Germline loops: CDR1 DFQATT, CDR2 SNEGSKA (reference sequence). This CDR3 comprises 15 residues. V shed 2 bases, J shed 4 bases, and the junction held 6 bases outside the gene matches. The CDR3, as DNA: TGCAGTGCTAGAAGCGGGAGAAGTGGCACCGGGGAGCTGTTTTTT. Encoded protein: CSARSGRSGTGELFF.